A single sample is the source of the 29 T cell receptor beta chains below, sequenced in a study of control samples from healthy donors and cancer patients. Profiling relied on immunoSEQ multiplex PCR, and the TCRdb table lists in-frame clones only, not all of them. The table shows fewer than 200,000 clones, with around 94% occurring only once. The sample taken for sequencing was blood. Receptor source: a man aged 25 to 45 in good health.

The chain employs TRBV2 and TRBJ1-1, with 8 bases fitting TRBD1. Germline V gene lookup returns CDR1 SNHLY and CDR2 FYNNEI. V trimming: 3 bases; J trimming: 1 base; junction bases outside the gene matches: 7. CDR3 length: 16 residues. CDR3 nucleotide sequence: TGTGCCAGCAGTGACCGGACAGGGCGGGGGAACACTGAAGCTTTCTTT. It translates to CASSDRTGRGNTEAFF.

This clone has a single count. J is TRBJ1-1 and V is TRBV6-5; D gene unclear. This CDR3 is 13 amino acids long. Germline-derived CDR1 and CDR2 are MNHEY and SVGAGI. Trimming cost V 3 bases and J 0 bases, with 5 bases left between them. The CDR3 region has the DNA TGTGCCAGCAGTTATAAGGTGAACACTGAAGCTTTCTTT. It is translated as CASSYKVNTEAFF.

The gene calls are TRBV18 and TRBJ1-6; no reliable D call. Germline-derived CDR1 and CDR2 are KGHSH and LQKENI. The CDR3 is 12 residues long. The V gene lost 3 bases and the J gene lost 14 bases, with 11 bases spanning the gap. The CDR3 sequence is CASSPGLSALHF. CDR3 DNA sequence: TGTGCCAGCTCACCTGGCCTATCTGCCCTCCACTTT.

The rearrangement joins TRBV19 to TRBJ2-5; the D gene is possibly TRBD2 (6 bases). The CDR3 extends over 12 amino acids. Germline V gene sequence: CDR1 LNHDA, CDR2 SQIVND (reference sequence). Trimming took off 8 bases at V and 4 bases at J, with 11 bases between the two ends. The CDR3 reads CASGDFPETQYF. For the CDR3, the DNA is TGTGCCAGTGGGGACTTTCCAGAGACCCAGTACTTC.

The V call is TRBV29-1, the J call TRBJ1-2; 8 bases fit TRBD1. Germline V gene sequence: CDR1 SQVTM, CDR2 ANQGSEA. V shed 0 bases, J shed 8 bases, and the junction held 8 bases outside the gene matches. This CDR3 is 14 amino acids long. The DNA for the CDR3 is TGCAGCGTTGAAGACCCCCGGGACAGGAGCGGCTACACCTTC. Residues: CSVEDPRDRSGYTF.

The chain is built from TRBV7-9 and TRBJ2-7, with a tentative D call TRBD2 (5 bases). Trimming removed 1 base from V and 3 bases from J, with 13 bases in between. The CDR3 consists of 15 residues. Germline CDR1 SEHNR, CDR2 FQNEAQ (reference sequence). CDR3 coding DNA: TGTGCCAGCAGCTTAGGGGTTGGGGAGAGCTACGAGCAGTACTTC. Translated, it gives CASSLGVGESYEQYF.

V usage is TRBV10-3 and J usage is TRBJ2-2; D gene unclear. This CDR3 is 11 amino acids long. CDR1 ENHRY and CDR2 SYGVKD come from the germline V gene. V was trimmed by 2 bases and J by 5 bases, leaving 0 bases between them. For the CDR3, the DNA is TGTGCCATCAGTGAGACCGGGGAGCTGTTTTTT. This translates into CAISETGELFF.

This chain uses TRBV9 with TRBJ2-2; the D is unclear. Germline-derived CDR1 and CDR2 are SGDLS and YYNGEE. V was shortened by 1 base and J by 4 bases, with 5 bases between the two germline ends. This CDR3 contains 13 residues. CDR3 in amino acids: CASSVLVTGELFF. Written as DNA, the CDR3 is TGTGCCAGCAGCGTACTGGTCACCGGGGAGCTGTTTTTT.

This clone showed up just once. The genes are TRBV2 and TRBJ1-2; 9 nucleotides line up with TRBD1. This CDR3 is 13 amino acids long. The germline V gene encodes CDR1 SNHLY and CDR2 FYNNEI. J gave up 0 bases and V 8 bases, and 1 base lay outside the gene matches. CDR3 loop: CASGTGPNYGYTF. The CDR3, as DNA: TGTGCCAGCGGGACAGGGCCTAACTATGGCTACACCTTC.

The chain joins TRBV7-8 to TRBJ2-7; 7 bases are a match to TRBD2. CDR3 length: 14 amino acids. The ends lost 4 bases at V and 4 bases at J; junction bases unmatched: 7. The germline V gene has CDR1 SGHVS and CDR2 FQNEAQ. The CDR3 is CASSYAGDGYEQYF. CDR3 DNA sequence: TGTGCCAGCAGCTACGCGGGGGACGGATACGAGCAGTACTTC.

The V gene is TRBV28, the J gene TRBJ1-5; TRBD1 aligns across 8 bases. J lost 4 bases, V lost 2 bases, and 4 bases had no gene match. CDR1 is MDHEN and CDR2 is SYDVKM in the germline V gene. The CDR3 has 15 amino acids. In DNA form, the CDR3 reads TGTGCCAGCAGTTTACGGACAGGGATGAATCAGCCCCAGCATTTT. This translates into CASSLRTGMNQPQHF.

About this clone: The junction departs from germline at one end; a sequencing error may be responsible. J is TRBJ1-6 and V is TRBV6-1; 9 bases fit TRBD1. The length of the CDR3 is 12 residues. Germline CDR1 reads MNHNS; CDR2 reads SASEGT. The CDR3 sequence is CASSDPGTGTHF. The CDR3, as DNA: TGTGCCAGCAGTGATCCCGGGACAGGGACACATTTT.

The rearrangement joins TRBV19 to TRBJ1-2; no reliable D call. The CDR3 is 11 residues long. Trimming cost V 3 bases and J 2 bases, with 1 base left between them. From germline, CDR1 is LNHDA and CDR2 SQIVND (reference sequence). DNA for the CDR3: TGTGCCAGTAGTATGAACTATGGCTACACCTTC. Its protein is CASSMNYGYTF.

CDR3 amino acids: CASSLAPGTGRTEAFF. Written as DNA, the CDR3 is TGTGCCAGCAGCTTAGCCCCCGGGACAGGGCGCACTGAAGCTTTCTTT. The chain combines TRBV7-8 with TRBJ1-1; 9 bases agree with TRBD1. CDR3 length equals 16 residues. Per the germline V gene, CDR1 is SGHVS and CDR2 is FQNEAQ. Losses at the gene ends were 0 bases for V and 4 bases for J; bases not matched to a gene: 6. Combining the CDR3 with reference TRBV7-8 and TRBJ1-1 gives the whole variable domain GAGVSQSPRYKVAKRGQDVALRCDPISGHVSLFWYQQALGQGPEFLTYFQNEAQLDKSGLPSDRFFAERPEGSVSTLKIQRTQQEDSAVYLCASSLAPGTGRTEAFFGQGTRLTVV.

This clone was found once. The gene calls are TRBV6-1 and TRBJ1-4; the D gene is possibly TRBD1 (5 bases). CDR3 size: 14 residues. Germline lookup yields CDR1 MNHNS and CDR2 SASEGT. V was clipped by 2 bases and J by 6 bases, with 10 bases between them. The CDR3 loop reads CASSEFWGDEKLFF. CDR3 in DNA: TGTGCCAGCAGTGAATTCTGGGGCGATGAAAAACTGTTTTTT.

This clone showed up just once. This chain connects TRBV11-2 to TRBJ1-2; TRBD1 is a possible D gene (5 bases). Germline V CDR1 and CDR2: SGHAT, FQNNGV. This CDR3 is 16 amino acids long. V was pared by 1 base and J by 1 base, with 13 bases between. The CDR3 here is CASSLVSPGGNYGYTF. The CDR3 DNA sequence: TGTGCCAGCAGCTTAGTGTCTCCCGGGGGTAACTATGGCTACACCTTC.

This chain connects TRBV5-1 to TRBJ1-2, with D uncertain. V was cut by 0 bases and J by 4 bases, with 13 bases left in between. Germline CDR1 SGHRS, CDR2 YFSETQ. This CDR3 comprises 15 residues. For the CDR3, the DNA is TGCGCCAGCAGCTTGGCTTTTGGTGGATCCTATGGCTACACCTTC. Residues: CASSLAFGGSYGYTF.

This clone was counted only a few times. The chain recombines TRBV28 with TRBJ1-5, with D possibly matching TRBD1 (5 bases). Trimming shortened V by 4 bases and J by 9 bases, and 13 bases separated the two germline ends. CDR1 MDHEN and CDR2 SYDVKM come from the germline V gene. This CDR3 region has 13 residues. CDR3 protein: CASSSTAGGPQHF. For the CDR3, the DNA is TGTGCCAGCAGTTCGACAGCTGGAGGGCCCCAGCATTTT.

The count of this clone is one. The V call is TRBV28, the J call TRBJ2-7; tentative D call: TRBD2 (6 bases). Trimming removed 2 bases at V and 3 bases at J, with 11 bases between. Per the germline V gene, CDR1 is MDHEN and CDR2 is SYDVKM. The CDR3 has 14 residues. The CDR3 DNA is TGTGCCAGCAGTTTAAGTCCGACTAGCTACGAGCAGTACTTC. Protein: CASSLSPTSYEQYF.

The chain links TRBV6-5 to TRBJ1-2, with D possibly TRBD1 on 6 matching bases. The germline V gene encodes CDR1 MNHEY and CDR2 SVGAGI. Trimming took 5 bases from V and 5 from J, leaving 18 bases between them. This CDR3 comprises 15 residues. The CDR3 loop is CASSTRDTRWYGYTF. In nucleotides, the CDR3 is TGTGCCAGCAGTACCCGGGACACAAGATGGTATGGCTACACCTTC.

In DNA, the CDR3 is TGCGCCAGCACGAGTTCGGGGGGCACTGAAGCTTTCTTT. It codes for CASTSSGGTEAFF. This chain joins TRBV5-1 and TRBJ1-1; TRBD1 is a possible D gene (5 bases). V lost 6 bases to trimming and J lost 4 bases, with 13 bases between them. The V gene's germline CDR1 is SGHRS and CDR2 YFSETQ. This CDR3 spans 13 amino acids.

This clone appeared once. The CDR3 loop reads CASRVTGIYTGELFF. In nucleotides, the CDR3 is TGTGCCAGCAGGGTTACAGGGATTTACACCGGGGAGCTGTTTTTT. This chain connects TRBV14 to TRBJ2-2, with D possibly TRBD1 on 6 matching bases. This CDR3 spans 15 amino acids. V was cut by 6 bases and J by 3 bases, with 14 bases left in between. CDR1 SGHDN and CDR2 FVKESK come from the germline V gene.

The CDR3 loop reads CASSESSRTGEKLFF. The CDR3 DNA reads as TGCGCCAGCAGTGAGTCGAGTAGGACCGGTGAAAAACTGTTTTTT. The chain combines TRBV10-1 with TRBJ1-4; D unclear. The CDR3 is made up of 15 amino acids. The V end lost 0 bases, the J end lost 7 bases, and 12 bases lay between the germline ends. The germline V gene encodes CDR1 WNHNN and CDR2 SYGVQD (reference sequence).

The chain combines TRBV7-9 with TRBJ1-3, with D unresolved. The CDR3 loop spans 15 amino acids. CDR1 and CDR2 (germline): SEHNR, FQNEAQ (reference sequence). The V end lost 1 base, the J end lost 5 bases, and 12 bases lay between the germline ends. CDR3 sequence reads: CASSLVLRNRNTIYF. The CDR3, as DNA: TGTGCCAGCAGCTTAGTTCTCAGGAACCGAAACACCATATATTTT.

This chain uses TRBV6-1 with TRBJ2-3; the match to TRBD2 covers 8 bases. Germline CDR1 MNHNS, CDR2 SASEGT. After removal of 1 base from V and 5 bases from J, the junction contained 14 bases not matched to a gene. This CDR3 contains 18 residues. The CDR3 region is CASSEVLGRGGPQDTQYF. The CDR3 nucleotides are TGTGCCAGCAGTGAAGTCCTCGGACGGGGGGGCCCGCAAGATACGCAGTATTTT.

J is TRBJ2-2 and V is TRBV7-2; no definite D call. Germline assignment: CDR1 SGHTA and CDR2 FQGNSA. V was shortened by 5 bases and J by 5 bases, with 12 bases between the two germline ends. This CDR3 contains 14 residues. The CDR3 nucleotides read TGTGCCAGCAGCCCCCACCAGGCAACCGGGGAGCTGTTTTTT. It yields the protein CASSPHQATGELFF. The full variable domain, with the rest looked up from reference TRBV7-2 and TRBJ2-2, is GAGVSQSPSNKVTEKGKDVELRCDPISGHTALYWYRQSLGQGLEFLIYFQGNSAPDKSGLPSDRFSAERTGGSVSTLTIQRTQQEDSAVYLCASSPHQATGELFFGEGSRLTVL.

The chain employs TRBV6-2 or TRBV6-3 and TRBJ2-5; TRBD2 matches at 9 bases. The CDR3 runs 15 residues. The V gene's germline CDR1 is MNHEY and CDR2 SVGEGT. Trimming took 4 bases from V and 0 from J; bases not matched to a gene: 3. CDR3 DNA sequence: TGTGCCAGCAGTTCGCTAGCGGGGCACCAAGAGACCCAGTACTTC. Amino acids: CASSSLAGHQETQYF.

This chain joins TRBV9 and TRBJ1-3; the D gene is possibly TRBD1 (6 bases). The CDR3 consists of 15 residues. V was pared by 7 bases and J by 4 bases, with 18 bases between. CDR1 SGDLS and CDR2 YYNGEE come from the germline V gene. CDR3 region: CASGKGELGGNTIYF. DNA for the CDR3: TGTGCCAGCGGCAAGGGGGAACTGGGAGGAAACACCATATATTTT.

The chain is built from TRBV19 and TRBJ2-3, with D uncertain. The CDR3 loop spans 14 amino acids. The germline gives CDR1 LNHDA, CDR2 SQIVND (reference sequence). V was pared by 5 bases and J by 0 bases, with 9 bases between. In nucleotides, the CDR3 is TGTGCCAGTAGTCGACTGAGAAGCACAGATACGCAGTATTTT. Translating gives CASSRLRSTDTQYF.